These 17 T cell receptor beta chains were all obtained from the same sample, sequenced in a study of T cell responses to AZD1222 COVID-19 vaccine. Sequencing was performed with immunoSEQ multiplex PCR; in TCRdb, only in-frame clones are kept and a portion is missing. The sample lists more than 35,000 clones, over 80% occurring once. The source was peripheral blood, collected on day 0 of AZD1222 vaccination. The receptors come from an adult in good health.

This rearrangement joins TRBV4-1 to TRBJ2-3; unclear D gene. V was shortened by 3 bases and J by 9 bases, with 16 bases between the two germline ends. CDR3 length: 14 amino acids. Germline CDR1 and CDR2: MGHRA and YSYEKL. CDR3 protein: CASSQVLNEGTQYF. CDR3 in DNA: TGCGCCAGCAGCCAGGTTTTGAATGAAGGGACGCAGTATTTT.

The chain combines TRBV4-1 with TRBJ2-1, with D unclear. CDR3 length equals 15 residues. Germline V gene data show CDR1 as MGHRA and CDR2 as YSYEKL. Trimming took 1 base from V and 3 from J, leaving 10 bases between them. CDR3 sequence reads: CASSQVGQDYNEQFF. Here the CDR3 DNA reads TGCGCCAGCAGCCAAGTCGGGCAGGACTACAATGAGCAGTTCTTC.

The chain recombines TRBV6-2 or TRBV6-3 with TRBJ1-4; D is possibly TRBD1 (6 bases). The CDR3 has 13 amino acids. The germline V and J ends were trimmed by 6 bases and 8 bases, with 13 bases remaining between them. CDR1 is MNHEY and CDR2 is SVGEGT in the germline V gene. CDR3 bases: TGTGCCAGCAGCAACGACAGGCTGGAAAAACTGTTTTTT. Its protein is CASSNDRLEKLFF.

This clone was counted ten times or more. The rearrangement uses TRBV4-1 and TRBJ2-7, with TRBD2 identical over 10 bases. Germline V gives CDR1 MGHRA, CDR2 YSYEKL. With V trimmed by 4 bases and J by 3 bases, 9 bases remained unmatched. The CDR3 runs to 16 residues. CDR3 in DNA: TGCGCCAGCAGCCGCTCCTTAGCGGGAGGCGACTACGAGCAGTACTTC. Amino acid sequence: CASSRSLAGGDYEQYF.

The J gene is TRBJ1-2, the V gene TRBV2, with 7 bases matching TRBD1. The germline V gene encodes CDR1 SNHLY and CDR2 FYNNEI. V dropped 8 bases and J dropped 2; count of bases not matched to a gene: 5. CDR3 length: 13 residues. The CDR3 here is CASHGTANYGYTF. The CDR3 coding sequence is TGTGCCAGCCACGGGACAGCGAACTATGGCTACACCTTC.

This chain connects TRBV19 to TRBJ2-2, with 13 nucleotides matching TRBD2. Germline CDR1 reads LNHDA; CDR2 reads SQIVND (reference sequence). The V segment lost 5 bases and the J segment 4 bases; nucleotides outside the gene matches: 7. The CDR3 length is 17 residues. CDR3 amino acids: CASSPLGLAGVTGELFF. The CDR3 DNA follows: TGTGCCAGTAGTCCCCTCGGACTAGCGGGGGTCACCGGGGAGCTGTTTTTT.

The chain carries TRBV5-1 and TRBJ2-7; TRBD2 agrees at 10 bases. CDR1 is SGHRS, CDR2 YFSETQ, per germline. The CDR3 extends over 15 amino acids. V gave up 0 bases and J gave up 4 bases; unmatched junction bases: 4. CDR3 DNA: TGCGCCAGCAGCTTGGGGACTAGCGGCGATTACGAGCAGTACTTC. It translates to CASSLGTSGDYEQYF.

The V and J genes are TRBV10-2 and TRBJ2-2; weak D call: TRBD2 (6 bases). Per germline, CDR1 WSHSY and CDR2 SAAADI. V shed 8 bases and J shed 3 bases, with 10 bases lying between them. CDR3 length: 13 residues. The CDR3 loop reads CASGTGYTGELFF. As DNA, the CDR3 is TGCGCCAGCGGGACTGGGTACACCGGGGAGCTGTTTTTT.

V is TRBV5-1 and J is TRBJ2-3; no definite D call. The V end lost 0 bases, the J end lost 6 bases, and 5 bases lay between the germline ends. This CDR3 is 12 amino acids long. CDR1 and CDR2 from the germline V gene are SGHRS and YFSETQ. The CDR3 coding sequence is TGCGCCAGCAGCTTGGCACAGGATACGCAGTATTTT. Encoded protein: CASSLAQDTQYF.

This chain's CDR3 is CASSITSGSYEQYF. The CDR3 coding sequence is TGTGCCAGTAGTATAACTAGCGGGAGCTACGAGCAGTACTTC. The genes are TRBV19 and TRBJ2-7; 11 positions match TRBD2. Per germline, CDR1 LNHDA and CDR2 SQIVND (reference sequence). The J segment lost 3 bases and the V segment lost 2 bases, leaving 0 bases of the junction unmatched. CDR3 length: 14 amino acids.

This chain connects TRBV3-1 (or the pseudogene TRBV3-2) to TRBJ1-1; 8 bases match TRBD1. V shed 1 base, J shed 7 bases, and the junction held 5 bases outside the gene matches. This CDR3 region has 14 residues. The germline CDR1 and CDR2 sequences are LGHDT and YNNKEL (reference sequence). The CDR3 nucleotides read TGTGCCAGCAGCCAAGCCAGGGGGCGTAATGAAGCTTTCTTT. Translating it yields CASSQARGRNEAFF.

The rearrangement joins TRBV7-8 to TRBJ2-5; D possibly uses TRBD1 or TRBD2 (5 bases each). V lost 4 bases and J lost 4, with 10 bases in between. The CDR3 spans 13 residues. Germline V gene sequence: CDR1 SGHVS, CDR2 FQNEAQ. CDR3 sequence: CASSWSGGETQYF. The DNA for the CDR3 is TGTGCCAGCAGCTGGAGTGGGGGAGAGACCCAGTACTTC.

V is TRBV23-1 and J is TRBJ2-7; D may be TRBD1 or TRBD2 (7 bases each). TRBV23-1 is an ORF, and what it does is uncertain. V was pared by 10 bases and J by 2 bases, with 21 bases between. The CDR3 sequence is 15 residues long. For the CDR3, the DNA is TGCGCCACCACATCGGGGGGACAGACCACCTACGAGCAGTACTTC. Translation: CATTSGGQTTYEQYF.

This rearrangement joins TRBV5-6 to TRBJ1-4; no definite D call. V lost 0 bases and J 3 bases, leaving 9 bases between the germline ends. CDR1 SGHDT and CDR2 YYEEEE come from the germline V gene. CDR3 length: 15 amino acids. The CDR3 here is CASSLGQVANEKLFF. CDR3 bases: TGTGCCAGCAGCTTGGGGCAGGTAGCTAATGAAAAACTGTTTTTT.

The gene calls are TRBV9 and TRBJ2-5; 8 bases are a match to TRBD2. Germline CDR1 reads SGDLS; CDR2 reads YYNGEE. V was clipped by 0 bases and J by 5 bases; unmatched bases: 9. The CDR3 contains 16 residues. The CDR3 nucleotides read TGTGCCAGCAGCGTAGGGGCACTAGCGGTAGGCGAGACCCAGTACTTC. Protein sequence: CASSVGALAVGETQYF.

This clone has only a few counts. The rearrangement joins TRBV11-3 to TRBJ2-5; D could derive from TRBD1 or TRBD2 (5 bases each). Germline V gives CDR1 SGHNT, CDR2 YENEEA. The V and J ends lost 5 bases and 4 bases respectively, with 14 bases between them. This CDR3 contains 14 residues. The CDR3 region is CASSRSGGAETQYF. In DNA form, the CDR3 reads TGTGCCAGCAGCCGAAGCGGTGGGGCAGAGACCCAGTACTTC.

The DNA of the CDR3 is TGTGCCAGCCTCGAGGGCAGGGGCATGAACACTGAAGCTTTCTTT. It codes for CASLEGRGMNTEAFF. V usage is TRBV5-4 and J usage is TRBJ1-1, with D possibly being TRBD1 (6 bases). Germline assignment: CDR1 SGHNT and CDR2 YYREEE (reference sequence). The CDR3 runs to 15 residues. V was pared by 7 bases and J by 0 bases, with 16 bases between.